This T cell receptor (beta chain) emerged from a study of CD4+ T cells in melanoma. Clones were sequenced by immunoSEQ multiplex PCR, and TCRdb holds only the in-frame ones, with some missing. The table shows under 20,000 clones, with 83% occurring only once. This TCR derives from a human donor with melanoma. The sequencing sample was made of cells from a culture (not recorded whether cultured in vitro).

The CDR3 nucleotides read TGTGCCAGCAGCCGACTCCGGTACGGTGAGCAGTTCTTC. Protein sequence: CASSRLRYGEQFF. V gene TRBV7-2 combines with J gene TRBJ2-1; D gene ambiguous. Trimming removed 5 bases at V and 9 bases at J, with 14 bases between. CDR3 length: 13 residues. Per germline, CDR1 SGHTA and CDR2 FQGNSA. Supplemented by reference TRBV7-2 and TRBJ2-1, the full variable domain reads GAGVSQSPSNKVTEKGKDVELRCDPISGHTALYWYRQSLGQGLEFLIYFQGNSAPDKSGLPSDRFSAERTGGSVSTLTIQRTQQEDSAVYLCASSRLRYGEQFFGPGTRLTVL.